A selection of T cell receptor beta chains follows, all from one sample in a study of T cells in tuberculosis. Here immunoSEQ multiplex PCR was the method, and the copy in TCRdb shows in-frame clones only, minus some. Of about 7,700 clones in the sample, around 93% were seen once. The sample was PBMCs. The receptors were sampled from an adult with tuberculosis. Each CDR3 is given with its conserved first and last residue. A D gene is named only where the DNA matches it firmly. Clone sizes are given selectively: once, few, many, or a class where the clone is expanded.

clone_size j_call d_call v_call cdr3_nt cdr3_aa
- TRBJ1-2 - TRBV29-1 TGCAGCGTTGATTTCCGGGTTTTGGGCTATGGCTACACCTTC CSVDFRVLGYGYTF
- TRBJ2-3 - TRBV11-1 TGTGCCAGCAGCTTGCACAGGGTGACAGATACGCAGTATTTT CASSLHRVTDTQYF
- TRBJ2-5 TRBD1 TRBV19 TGTGCCAGTAGTTCAGACAGGGAGGAGACCCAGTACTTC CASSSDREETQYF
- TRBJ2-1 - TRBV30 TGTGCCTGGAGTGTTCCTTTATCGGGTTACAATGAGCAGTTCTTC CAWSVPLSGYNEQFF
once TRBJ1-1 - TRBV5-4 TGTGCCAGCAGCCCACAGGGTCGGAACACTGAAGCTTTCTTT CASSPQGRNTEAFF
- TRBJ2-5 TRBD2 TRBV11-2 TGTGCCAGCAGCCCCGGGACTAGCCCCCAAGAGACCCAGTACTTC CASSPGTSPQETQYF
once TRBJ2-1 TRBD1 TRBV5-1 TGCGCCAGCAGCTCGGGACAGGCGGGTTCAAATGAGCAGTTCTTC CASSSGQAGSNEQFF
- TRBJ2-2 TRBD2 TRBV9 TGTGCCAGCAGCCTTGGGGGGGTGGACACCGGGGAGCTGTTTTTT CASSLGGVDTGELFF
- TRBJ2-7 - TRBV9 TGTGCCAGCAGGTTCACGGTCCCCGTCTACGAGCAGTACTTC CASRFTVPVYEQYF
- TRBJ2-1 - TRBV10-3 TGTGCCACTACGGGAGCGGGTGAGCAGTTCTTC CATTGAGEQFF
- TRBJ2-7 - TRBV6-1 TGTGCCAGCAGTGAGAGGTACGGCGAGCAGTACTTC CASSERYGEQYF
- TRBJ2-7 TRBD2 TRBV5-1 TGCGCCAGCAGCTTGGGGACTAGCGACACCGAGCAGTACTTC CASSLGTSDTEQYF
- TRBJ1-1 TRBD1 TRBV7-9 TGTGCCCGGGACAGTACCTCGGTGAACACTGAAGCTTTCTTT CARDSTSVNTEAFF
- TRBJ1-4 TRBD1 TRBV27 TGTGCCAGCAGTTTATCGACTCCGGGGACAGCGTTTACAAATATCGCAACTAATGAAAAACTGTTTTTT CASSLSTPGTAFTNIATNEKLFF
- TRBJ1-5 - TRBV5-6 TGTGCCAGCAGCCATAGCAGGGGTTCGGATCAGCCCCAGCATTTT CASSHSRGSDQPQHF
- TRBJ1-2 - TRBV5-1 TGCGCCAGCAGCTTGAGCGGGTCTGACTTGGAAGGCTACACCTTC CASSLSGSDLEGYTF
- TRBJ1-2 TRBD1 TRBV4-1 TGCGCCAGCAGCCCCAAAGGGACAGGGGTAATGGGCTACACCTTC CASSPKGTGVMGYTF
- TRBJ1-3 - TRBV6-1 TGTGCCAGCGAACGGTTTTCCTCTGGAAACACCATATATTTT CASERFSSGNTIYF
- TRBJ2-3 TRBD1 TRBV29-1 TGCAGCGTTGACGGCCAAGACAGGGCAGGCACAGATACGCAGTATTTT CSVDGQDRAGTDTQYF
once TRBJ2-3 TRBD1 TRBV7-2 TGTGCCAGCAGCCTTGGGACAGGGTCAGATACGCAGTATTTT CASSLGTGSDTQYF
- TRBJ2-2 TRBD1 TRBV2 TGTGCCAGCCACCCGACAGGGATAAACACCGGGGAGCTGTTTTTT CASHPTGINTGELFF
- TRBJ1-5 - TRBV27 TGTGCCAGCAGTTTATCGACTCCCCCGAGACAGCCCCAGCATTTT CASSLSTPPRQPQHF
- TRBJ2-1 TRBD1 TRBV7-2 TGTGCCAGCAGCTTATGGGTGGACAGGGGGTACAATGAGCAGTTCTTC CASSLWVDRGYNEQFF
- TRBJ1-1 TRBD1 TRBV5-6 TGTGCCAGCAGCTTGGAAGGGACAGGGTTTCTAACTGAAGCTTTCTTT CASSLEGTGFLTEAFF
- TRBJ2-7 TRBD1 TRBV30 TGTGCCTGGAGTGGAGGACAGGGGTATGGAATGGACGAGCAGTACTTC CAWSGGQGYGMDEQYF
- TRBJ2-5 - TRBV5-4 TGTGCCAGCAGCTGGAGAGGGCCCCAAGAGACCCAGTACTTC CASSWRGPQETQYF